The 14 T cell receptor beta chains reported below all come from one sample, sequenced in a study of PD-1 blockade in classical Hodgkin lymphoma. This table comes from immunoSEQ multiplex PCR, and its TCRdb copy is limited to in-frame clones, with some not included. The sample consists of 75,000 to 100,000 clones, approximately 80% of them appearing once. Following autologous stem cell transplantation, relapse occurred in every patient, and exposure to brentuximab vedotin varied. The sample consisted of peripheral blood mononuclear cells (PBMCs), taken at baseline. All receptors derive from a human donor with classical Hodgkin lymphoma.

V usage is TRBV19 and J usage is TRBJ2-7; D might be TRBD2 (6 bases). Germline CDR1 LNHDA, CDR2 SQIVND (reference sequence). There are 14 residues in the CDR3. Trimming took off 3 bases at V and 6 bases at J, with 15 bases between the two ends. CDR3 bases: TGTGCCAGTAGTATTGGAGCGGGCCCTGGCGAGCAGTACTTC. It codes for CASSIGAGPGEQYF. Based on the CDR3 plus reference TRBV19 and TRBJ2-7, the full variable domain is DGGITQSPKYLFRKEGQNVTLSCEQNLNHDAMYWYRQDPGQGLRLIYYSQIVNDFQKGDIAEGYSVSREKKESFPLTVTSAQKNPTAFYLCASSIGAGPGEQYFGPGTRLTVT.

Here the CDR3 DNA reads TGTGCCAGCAGCCCAGAAGGGGCTGAAGCTTTCTTT. This translates into CASSPEGAEAFF. The genes are TRBV7-9 and TRBJ1-1; possible D gene TRBD1, 5 bases. Trimming took off 5 bases at V and 6 bases at J, with 10 bases between the two ends. Germline V gene sequence: CDR1 SEHNR, CDR2 FQNEAQ (reference sequence). The CDR3 is made up of 12 amino acids.

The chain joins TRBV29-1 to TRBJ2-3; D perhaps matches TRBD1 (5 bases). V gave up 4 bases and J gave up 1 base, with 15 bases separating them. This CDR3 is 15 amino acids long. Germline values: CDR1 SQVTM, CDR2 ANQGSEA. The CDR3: CSVGGQQGGTDTQYF. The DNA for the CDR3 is TGCAGCGTTGGGGGCCAACAAGGGGGCACAGATACGCAGTATTTT.

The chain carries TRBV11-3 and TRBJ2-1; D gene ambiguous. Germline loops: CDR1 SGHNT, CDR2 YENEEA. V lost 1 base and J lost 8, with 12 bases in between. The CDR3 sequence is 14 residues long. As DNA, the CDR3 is TGTGCCAGCAGCTTAGGGGCCCACAGCGATGAGCAGTTCTTC. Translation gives CASSLGAHSDEQFF.

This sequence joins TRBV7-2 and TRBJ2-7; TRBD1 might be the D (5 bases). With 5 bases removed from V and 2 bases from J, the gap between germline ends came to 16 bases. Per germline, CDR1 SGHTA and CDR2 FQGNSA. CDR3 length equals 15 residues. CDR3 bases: TGTGCCAGCAGCATTGCAGGGATGCTAACCTACGAGCAGTACTTC. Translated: CASSIAGMLTYEQYF. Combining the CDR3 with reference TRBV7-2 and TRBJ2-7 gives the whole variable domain GAGVSQSPSNKVTEKGKDVELRCDPISGHTALYWYRQSLGQGLEFLIYFQGNSAPDKSGLPSDRFSAERTGGSVSTLTIQRTQQEDSAVYLCASSIAGMLTYEQYFGPGTRLTVT.

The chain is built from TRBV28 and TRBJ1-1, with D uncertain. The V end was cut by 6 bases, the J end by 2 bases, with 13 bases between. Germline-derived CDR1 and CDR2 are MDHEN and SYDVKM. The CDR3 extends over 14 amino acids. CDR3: CASSAQLGNTEAFF. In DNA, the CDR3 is TGTGCCAGCAGCGCCCAATTGGGAAACACTGAAGCTTTCTTT.

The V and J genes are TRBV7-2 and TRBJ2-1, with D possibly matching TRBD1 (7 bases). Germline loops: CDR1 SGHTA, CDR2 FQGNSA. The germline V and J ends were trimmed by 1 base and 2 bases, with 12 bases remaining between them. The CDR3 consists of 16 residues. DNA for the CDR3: TGTGCCAGCAGCTTAGAAGGAGGGGGCGCCTACAATGAGCAGTTCTTC. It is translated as CASSLEGGGAYNEQFF. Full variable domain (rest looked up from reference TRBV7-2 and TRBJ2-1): GAGVSQSPSNKVTEKGKDVELRCDPISGHTALYWYRQSLGQGLEFLIYFQGNSAPDKSGLPSDRFSAERTGGSVSTLTIQRTQQEDSAVYLCASSLEGGGAYNEQFFGPGTRLTVL.

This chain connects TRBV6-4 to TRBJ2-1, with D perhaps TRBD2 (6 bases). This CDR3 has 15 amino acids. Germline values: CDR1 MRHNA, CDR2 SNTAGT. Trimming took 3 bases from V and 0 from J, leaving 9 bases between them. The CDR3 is CASSEGGASYNEQFF. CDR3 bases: TGTGCCAGCAGTGAGGGCGGGGCCTCCTACAATGAGCAGTTCTTC.

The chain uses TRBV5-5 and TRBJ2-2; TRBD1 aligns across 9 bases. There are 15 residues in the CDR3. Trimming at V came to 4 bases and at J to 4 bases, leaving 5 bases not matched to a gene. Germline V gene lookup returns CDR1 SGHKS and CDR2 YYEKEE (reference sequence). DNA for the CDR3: TGTGCCAGCAGCCGGACAGGGGACGGCACCGGGGAGCTGTTTTTT. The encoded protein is CASSRTGDGTGELFF.

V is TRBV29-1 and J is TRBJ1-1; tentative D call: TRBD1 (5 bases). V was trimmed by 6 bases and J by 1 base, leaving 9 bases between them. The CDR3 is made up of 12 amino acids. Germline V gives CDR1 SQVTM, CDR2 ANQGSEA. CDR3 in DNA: TGCAGCGTCGCTGGGGGGAACACTGAAGCTTTCTTT. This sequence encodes CSVAGGNTEAFF.

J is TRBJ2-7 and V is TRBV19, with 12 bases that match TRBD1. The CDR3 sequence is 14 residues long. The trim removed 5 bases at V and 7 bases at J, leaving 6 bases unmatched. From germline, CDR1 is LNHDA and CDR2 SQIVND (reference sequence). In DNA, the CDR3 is TGTGCCAGTAGTTTGGGACAGGGGGCGGGGGAGCAGTACTTC. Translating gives CASSLGQGAGEQYF.

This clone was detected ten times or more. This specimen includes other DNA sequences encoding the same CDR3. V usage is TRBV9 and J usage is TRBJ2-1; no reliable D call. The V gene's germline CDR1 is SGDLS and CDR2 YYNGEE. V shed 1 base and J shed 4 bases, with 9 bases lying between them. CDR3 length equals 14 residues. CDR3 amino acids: CASSVRAEYNEQFF. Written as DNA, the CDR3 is TGTGCCAGCAGCGTAAGGGCCGAATACAATGAGCAGTTCTTC.

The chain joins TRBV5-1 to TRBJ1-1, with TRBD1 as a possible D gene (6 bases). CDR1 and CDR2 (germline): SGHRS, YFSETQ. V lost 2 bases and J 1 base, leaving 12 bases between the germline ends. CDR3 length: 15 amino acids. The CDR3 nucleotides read TGCGCCAGCAGCTTAACCGGGACACCGAACACTGAAGCTTTCTTT. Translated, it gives CASSLTGTPNTEAFF.

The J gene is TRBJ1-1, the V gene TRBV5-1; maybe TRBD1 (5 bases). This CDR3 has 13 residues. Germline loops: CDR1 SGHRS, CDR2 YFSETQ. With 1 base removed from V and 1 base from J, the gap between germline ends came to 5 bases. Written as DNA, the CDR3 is TGCGCCAGCAGCTTGACAGGGAACACTGAAGCTTTCTTT. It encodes CASSLTGNTEAFF.